This T cell receptor beta chain was sequenced during a study of radiotherapy plus CTLA-4 blockade in lung cancer. Participants had chemo-refractory metastatic non-small-cell lung cancer and were treated with focal radiation plus ipilimumab CTLA-4 blockade. Assay: immunoSEQ multiplex PCR; the TCRdb copy retains only in-frame clones and omits some. Altogether 81,000 or so clones are present, roughly four fifths being singletons, with the ten largest covering approximately 0.77%. The CDR3 runs 15 residues. Germline CDR1 reads SGHRS; CDR2 reads YFSETQ. V was trimmed by 4 bases and J by 2 bases, leaving 13 bases between them.

This receptor was identified in a human donor with non-small cell lung cancer who had stable disease on radiotherapy plus ipilimumab. This sequence joins TRBV5-1 and TRBJ1-3; perhaps TRBD1 as D (5 bases). The starting material was peripheral blood, obtained from a patient treated with radiotherapy plus ipilimumab. CDR3: CASSPTQGTGNTIYF. DNA of the CDR3: TGCGCCAGCAGCCCCACGCAGGGAACTGGAAACACCATATATTTT. Full variable domain (outside the CDR3, taken from reference TRBV5-1 and TRBJ1-3): KAGVTQTPRYLIKTRGQQVTLSCSPISGHRSVSWYQQTPGQGLQFLFEYFSETQRNKGNFPGRFSGRQFSNSRSEMNVSTLELGDSALYLCASSPTQGTGNTIYFGEGSWLTVV.